This passage covers 26 T cell receptor beta chains from one sample sequenced in a study of OX40 agonist ivuxolimab in advanced cancers. The data were produced by immunoSEQ multiplex PCR, yet TCRdb's version contains in-frame clones alone and is incomplete. The sample contains some 110,000 clones, 85% to 95% of which appear only once. The starting material was CD4+ or CD8+ T cells sorted from blood, obtained in a trial of the OX40 agonist ivuxolimab. Receptors originate from an adult with an advanced solid tumor such as melanoma, head and neck, liver or kidney cancer.

The J gene is TRBJ2-6, the V gene TRBV18; TRBD1 matches at 8 bases. The length of the CDR3 is 20 residues. The V gene end was trimmed by 6 bases and the J gene end by 0 bases; junction bases not matched to a gene: 16. Germline V gene data show CDR1 as KGHSH and CDR2 as LQKENI. Here the CDR3 DNA reads TGTGCCAGCTCCCCGCCGGGCGCAGGGGGCCCTCACTCTGGGGCCAACGTCCTGACTTTC. It is translated as CASSPPGAGGPHSGANVLTF. Full variable domain (remainder filled in from reference TRBV18 and TRBJ2-6): NAGVMQNPRHLVRRRGQEARLRCSPMKGHSHVYWYRQLPEEGLKFMVYLQKENIIDESGMPKERFSAEFPKEGPSILRIQQVVRGDSAAYFCASSPPGAGGPHSGANVLTFGAGSRLTVL.

V and J are TRBV7-2 and TRBJ1-5, with D uncertain. Germline CDR1 is SGHTA and CDR2 is FQGNSA. V was clipped by 1 base and J by 1 base, with 8 bases between them. CDR3 length: 15 residues. The CDR3 protein is CASSLGSQSNQPQHF. The CDR3 nucleotides are TGTGCCAGCAGCTTAGGTAGTCAGAGCAATCAGCCCCAGCATTTT.

The V gene is TRBV27, the J gene TRBJ2-6; possibly TRBD2 for D (6 bases). The CDR3 sequence is 15 residues long. The V gene's germline CDR1 is MNHEY and CDR2 SMNVEV (reference sequence). V lost 9 bases to trimming and J lost 0 bases, with 12 bases between them. The CDR3 DNA is TGTGCCAGTTCGGGACTCAGCTCTGGGGCCAACGTCCTGACTTTC. Translation: CASSGLSSGANVLTF.

This clone was seen only once. The chain links TRBV7-9 to TRBJ1-5; 10 bases are a match to TRBD1. Unmatched junction bases numbered 12, after V lost 5 bases and J lost 5 bases. The CDR3 extends over 17 amino acids. CDR1 is SEHNR, CDR2 FQNEAQ, per germline (reference sequence). CDR3 nucleotides: TGTGCCAGCAGCCTACTGACAGGGGGCTCGCGGGATCAGCCCCAGCATTTT. This sequence encodes CASSLLTGGSRDQPQHF.

In DNA form, the CDR3 reads TGTGCCAGCTCAGCCGAGGCGGGGACTGAAGCTTTCTTT. Encoded protein: CASSAEAGTEAFF. The V call is TRBV18, the J call TRBJ1-1; D is uncertain. Germline lookup yields CDR1 KGHSH and CDR2 LQKENI. The CDR3 is 13 amino acids. V was trimmed by 5 bases and J by 5 bases, leaving 12 bases between them.

The rearrangement joins TRBV1 to TRBJ2-7. TRBV1 is noted as a pseudogene. The CDR3 covers 12 residues. The DNA for the CDR3 is TGCACCCGGTGGGTAGATGGGGACGAGCAGTACTTC. This gives the protein CTRWVDGDEQYF.

The V call is TRBV25-1, the J call TRBJ1-4; TRBD1 matches at 8 bases. CDR3 size: 14 residues. Germline V gene sequence: CDR1 MGHDK, CDR2 SYGVNS. V lost 2 bases and J lost 8; bases outside the gene matches: 4. CDR3 residues: CASSEPGQGEKLFF. The DNA for the CDR3 is TGTGCCAGCAGTGAACCTGGACAGGGAGAAAAACTGTTTTTT.

The chain is built from TRBV2 and TRBJ2-1; D gene unclear. The CDR3 sequence is 14 residues long. Looked up from germline, CDR1 is SNHLY and CDR2 is FYNNEI. The V and J ends lost 8 bases and 0 bases respectively, with 11 bases between them. This CDR3 reads CASAGLVSYNEQFF. In nucleotides, the CDR3 is TGTGCCAGCGCCGGATTAGTCTCCTACAATGAGCAGTTCTTC.

The CDR3 region has the DNA TGTGCCAGCAGCTTGGGTGAATACGAGCAGTACTTC. This translates into CASSLGEYEQYF. The rearrangement uses TRBV5-5 and TRBJ2-7, with D unclear. The CDR3 runs 12 residues. Trimming shortened V by 0 bases and J by 4 bases, and 5 bases separated the two germline ends. Germline V CDR1 and CDR2: SGHKS, YYEKEE (reference sequence).

The chain links TRBV4-3 to TRBJ2-5; 8 positions agree with TRBD1. The germline CDR1 and CDR2 sequences are LGHNA and YSLEER. Trimming at V came to 1 base and at J to 11 bases, leaving 12 bases not matched to a gene. The length of the CDR3 is 15 residues. CDR3 sequence: CASSQVTWTGSEQYF. The CDR3 DNA is TGCGCCAGCAGCCAAGTAACCTGGACAGGGAGTGAGCAGTACTTC.

The chain employs TRBV12-5 and TRBJ2-1, with no clear D. This CDR3 has 11 amino acids. Trimming took off 4 bases at V and 13 bases at J, with 11 bases between the two ends. Per germline, CDR1 LGHNT and CDR2 FRNRAP. The CDR3 nucleotides are TGTGCTAGTGGTTCGTCAACTCGACAGTTCTTC. It specifies CASGSSTRQFF.

The CDR3 sequence is CASSDTTGWSNQPQHF. CDR3 nucleotides: TGTGCCAGCAGTGATACAACAGGGTGGAGCAATCAGCCCCAGCATTTT. This sequence joins TRBV6-1 and TRBJ1-5; D is perhaps TRBD1 (6 bases). This CDR3 spans 16 amino acids. The V end lost 3 bases, the J end lost 1 base, and 13 bases lay between the germline ends. Germline CDR1 and CDR2: MNHNS and SASEGT.

The DNA for the CDR3 is TGTGCCAGTAGTACTGGAGATATCTGGGGGGACACTGAAGCTTTCTTT. Amino acids: CASSTGDIWGDTEAFF. The chain carries TRBV19 and TRBJ1-1, with D tentatively TRBD1 (5 bases). The ends were cut back, 4 bases at V and 3 bases at J, with 18 bases in the middle. The CDR3 runs to 16 residues. Germline CDR1 and CDR2: LNHDA and SQIVND (reference sequence).

The rearrangement links TRBV4-3 to TRBJ2-7; D may correspond to TRBD1 or TRBD2 (5 bases each). V was cut by 4 bases and J by 5 bases, with 18 bases left in between. The germline gives CDR1 LGHNA, CDR2 YSLEER. The CDR3 is made up of 15 amino acids. CDR3 coding DNA: TGCGCCAGCAGCCCCAGTGGTGGAAGGGACGACGAGCAGTACTTC. Its translation is CASSPSGGRDDEQYF.

The chain couples TRBV7-2 to TRBJ2-5; D remains ambiguous. Germline assignment: CDR1 SGHTA and CDR2 FQGNSA. The germline V and J ends were trimmed by 5 bases and 0 bases, with 4 bases remaining between them. The CDR3 extends over 12 amino acids. CDR3 loop: CASSRYQETQYF. In DNA form, the CDR3 reads TGTGCCAGCAGCCGATACCAAGAGACCCAGTACTTC.

This clone was seen a handful of times. Other DNA sequences in the same sample also yield this CDR3. The chain couples TRBV4-3 to TRBJ1-1; D is ambiguous. The V end lost 1 base, the J end lost 4 bases, and 7 bases lay between the germline ends. The CDR3 covers 13 residues. Germline loops: CDR1 LGHNA, CDR2 YSLEER. In DNA, the CDR3 is TGCGCCAGCAGCCAAGGAGGGCCCACTGAAGCTTTCTTT. Protein: CASSQGGPTEAFF.

This sequence joins TRBV6-5 and TRBJ1-5, with TRBD1 as a possible D gene (5 bases). The CDR3 runs to 14 residues. The germline gives CDR1 MNHEY, CDR2 SVGAGI. Trimming removed 0 bases from V and 6 bases from J, with 9 bases in between. The CDR3 loop is CASSYSGGGQPQHF. Written as DNA, the CDR3 is TGTGCCAGCAGTTACTCGGGCGGGGGTCAGCCCCAGCATTTT.

The V call is TRBV19, the J call TRBJ2-1; no clear D gene. The CDR3 extends over 16 amino acids. V lost 7 bases and J lost 0, with 16 bases in between. Germline loops: CDR1 LNHDA, CDR2 SQIVND (reference sequence). CDR3 protein: CASKLGSQSSYNEQFF. The CDR3 DNA sequence: TGTGCCAGTAAACTCGGCAGCCAGAGCTCCTACAATGAGCAGTTCTTC. Looking up the rest from reference TRBV19 and TRBJ2-1 gives the full variable domain: DGGITQSPKYLFRKEGQNVTLSCEQNLNHDAMYWYRQDPGQGLRLIYYSQIVNDFQKGDIAEGYSVSREKKESFPLTVTSAQKNPTAFYLCASKLGSQSSYNEQFFGPGTRLTVL.

The chain uses TRBV5-1 and TRBJ2-4, with D hard to call. The CDR3 runs 13 residues. The V gene's germline CDR1 is SGHRS and CDR2 YFSETQ. V was clipped by 4 bases and J by 8 bases, with 13 bases between them. The CDR3, as DNA: TGCGCCAGCAGCGCCGACATTGTGGACATTCAGTACTTC. Amino acids: CASSADIVDIQYF.

The chain is built from TRBV5-6 and TRBJ1-2; D gene uncertain. The CDR3 sequence is 15 residues long. V lost 3 bases to trimming and J lost 1 base, with 13 bases between them. CDR1 is SGHDT, CDR2 YYEEEE, per germline. This chain's CDR3 is CASSSKRKDNYGYTF. Here the CDR3 DNA reads TGTGCCAGCAGCTCAAAACGGAAAGATAACTATGGCTACACCTTC.

V and J are TRBV7-8 and TRBJ2-7; 7 bases match TRBD2. V lost 0 bases and J lost 2; bases outside the gene matches: 7. This CDR3 contains 16 residues. Germline V lookup: CDR1 SGHVS, CDR2 FQNEAQ. CDR3 DNA sequence: TGTGCCAGCAGCTTAGCGAGGCTAGCGGACACCTACGAGCAGTACTTC. It codes for CASSLARLADTYEQYF.

This clone was seen once. The chain carries TRBV27 and TRBJ2-6; unclear D gene. CDR1 MNHEY and CDR2 SMNVEV come from the germline V gene (reference sequence). The CDR3 totals 14 residues. V lost 2 bases and J 4 bases, leaving 6 bases between the germline ends. Written as DNA, the CDR3 is TGTGCCAGCAGTTTAGCCGGGGGGGCCAACGTCCTGACTTTC. The encoded protein is CASSLAGGANVLTF.

The chain employs TRBV7-2 and TRBJ1-1; D gene ambiguous. This CDR3 is built from 15 residues. Trimming stripped 1 base from V and 5 bases from J, with 14 bases between. CDR1 SGHTA and CDR2 FQGNSA come from the germline V gene. The CDR3 loop reads CASSLGVALGTEAFF. The DNA for the CDR3 is TGTGCCAGCAGCTTAGGGGTAGCGTTGGGGACTGAAGCTTTCTTT.

On this clone itself: An end of the junction differs from the germline gene, which may be a read error. The chain carries TRBV28 and TRBJ1-3, with D possibly being TRBD1 (5 bases). CDR3 length: 13 amino acids. The germline CDR1 and CDR2 sequences are MDHEN and SYDVKM. The CDR3, as DNA: TGTGCCAGCAATCCCCCGAAGGGGCGCCCCCGGGATTTT. Residues: CASNPPKGRPRDF.

Only a few counts were recorded for this clone. V usage is TRBV6-5 and J usage is TRBJ1-2; D not certain. The CDR3 runs to 14 residues. Germline CDR1 reads MNHEY; CDR2 reads SVGAGI. V was clipped by 0 bases and J by 4 bases, with 9 bases between them. CDR3 sequence reads: CASSYSQVPYGYTF. Here the CDR3 DNA reads TGTGCCAGCAGTTACTCCCAGGTTCCCTATGGCTACACCTTC.

This rearrangement joins TRBV19 to TRBJ2-7; possible D gene TRBD2, 6 bases. CDR3 size: 15 residues. Between the trimmed V and J ends, which lost 3 bases and 2 bases, there was a span of 14 bases. Germline V gene data show CDR1 as LNHDA and CDR2 as SQIVND (reference sequence). CDR3 nucleotide sequence: TGTGCCAGTAGTATCTTATGGGGCGGGACCTACGAGCAGTACTTC. Translation gives CASSILWGGTYEQYF.